Presented here are 17 T cell receptor beta chains from one specimen sequenced in a study of T cell responses to AZD1222 COVID-19 vaccine. TCRdb's copy holds only in-frame clones and misses some; the assay was immunoSEQ multiplex PCR. The sample carries approximately 170,000 clones, around 87% recorded once. The sample consisted of peripheral blood, taken on day 0 of AZD1222 vaccination. These receptors originate from an adult in good health.

V gene TRBV3-1 (or the pseudogene TRBV3-2) combines with J gene TRBJ1-6; D uncertain. Per germline, CDR1 LGHDT and CDR2 YNNKEL (reference sequence). The CDR3 is made up of 15 amino acids. Trimming shortened V by 1 base and J by 10 bases, and 14 bases separated the two germline ends. The CDR3 protein is CASSQGRYVLSPLHF. As DNA, the CDR3 is TGTGCCAGCAGCCAAGGACGATATGTCTTGTCACCCCTCCACTTT.

The V call is TRBV30, the J call TRBJ1-3, with 9 bases lining up with TRBD1. Germline CDR1 reads GTSNPN; CDR2 reads SVGIG (reference sequence). There are 14 residues in the CDR3. J lost 4 bases, V lost 3 bases, and 4 bases had no gene match. As DNA, the CDR3 is TGTGCCTGGAGAGGACAGGGGAGCGGAAACACCATATATTTT. Translated: CAWRGQGSGNTIYF.

The chain has TRBV15 and TRBJ1-1, with unresolved D. This CDR3 has 14 residues. Trimming cost V 1 base and J 0 bases, with 6 bases left between them. From germline, CDR1 is LNHNV and CDR2 YYDKDF (reference sequence). CDR3 sequence reads: CATSRGLMNTEAFF. CDR3 DNA sequence: TGTGCCACCAGCAGAGGACTGATGAACACTGAAGCTTTCTTT. The full variable domain, in which reference TRBV15 and TRBJ1-1 provide the parts outside the CDR3, is DAMVIQNPRYQVTQFGKPVTLSCSQTLNHNVMYWYQQKSSQAPKLLFHYYDKDFNNEADTPDNFQSRRPNTSFCFLDIRSPGLGDTAMYLCATSRGLMNTEAFFGQGTRLTVV.

The chain combines TRBV14 with TRBJ1-1; 9 bases match TRBD1. The V segment lost 1 base and the J segment 4 bases; nucleotides outside the gene matches: 1. Germline values: CDR1 SGHDN, CDR2 FVKESK. The CDR3 runs to 14 residues. The CDR3, as DNA: TGTGCCAGCAGCCAAGGGACAGGGGTCACTGAAGCTTTCTTT. Its protein product is CASSQGTGVTEAFF.

V and J are TRBV5-1 and TRBJ2-1; 10 nucleotides line up with TRBD2. J lost 5 bases, V lost 0 bases, and 2 bases had no gene match. Germline V lookup: CDR1 SGHRS, CDR2 YFSETQ. The CDR3 length is 15 residues. CDR3 nucleotides: TGCGCCAGCAGCTTGGTAGCGGGGGGAGACAATGAGCAGTTCTTC. Amino acids: CASSLVAGGDNEQFF. Supplemented by reference TRBV5-1 and TRBJ2-1, the full variable domain reads KAGVTQTPRYLIKTRGQQVTLSCSPISGHRSVSWYQQTPGQGLQFLFEYFSETQRNKGNFPGRFSGRQFSNSRSEMNVSTLELGDSALYLCASSLVAGGDNEQFFGPGTRLTVL.

The CDR3 nucleotides read TGTGCCAGCAGTTTAGGAGGGGACGAGACCCAGTACTTC. Translating gives CASSLGGDETQYF. The chain recombines TRBV27 with TRBJ2-5; possibly TRBD2 for D (6 bases). Germline V gene data show CDR1 as MNHEY and CDR2 as SMNVEV (reference sequence). The length of the CDR3 is 13 residues. V was cut by 2 bases and J by 5 bases, with 9 bases left in between.

In DNA form, the CDR3 reads TGTGCCAGCAGCCTAACAGGGACCCTAATCTCTGGGGCCAACGTCCTGACTTTC. Its protein product is CASSLTGTLISGANVLTF. The rearrangement links TRBV28 to TRBJ2-6; perhaps TRBD1 as D (6 bases). The CDR3 is 18 residues long. Germline V gene data show CDR1 as MDHEN and CDR2 as SYDVKM. The ends were cut back, 6 bases at V and 0 bases at J, with 18 bases in the middle. Combining the CDR3 with reference TRBV28 and TRBJ2-6 gives the whole variable domain DVKVTQSSRYLVKRTGEKVFLECVQDMDHENMFWYRQDPGLGLRLIYFSYDVKMKEKGDIPEGYSVSREKKERFSLILESASTNQTSMYLCASSLTGTLISGANVLTFGAGSRLTVL.

V usage is TRBV7-2 and J usage is TRBJ2-5, with D possibly matching TRBD2 (5 bases). Trimming cost V 4 bases and J 2 bases, with 14 bases left between them. Germline-derived CDR1 and CDR2 are SGHTA and FQGNSA. The length of the CDR3 is 15 residues. The CDR3 sequence is CASSSQLGNQETQYF. The CDR3 DNA follows: TGTGCCAGCAGCTCCCAACTAGGCAATCAAGAGACCCAGTACTTC.

About this clone itself: This specimen includes other DNA sequences encoding the same CDR3. V is TRBV7-3 and J is TRBJ2-6; D ambiguous. V was cut by 5 bases and J by 1 base, with 6 bases left in between. The CDR3 is 14 residues long. Germline V CDR1 and CDR2: SGHTA, FQGTGA. CDR3 sequence reads: CASSTSSGANVLTF. The CDR3 bases are TGTGCCAGCAGCACGTCGTCTGGGGCCAACGTCCTGACTTTC.

V gene TRBV27 combines with J gene TRBJ2-5, with 11 bases matching TRBD2. Germline V gene lookup returns CDR1 MNHEY and CDR2 SMNVEV (reference sequence). V dropped 0 bases and J dropped 0; count of bases not matched to a gene: 3. CDR3 length: 17 amino acids. CDR3 nucleotides: TGTGCCAGCAGTTTATCTAGACTAGCGGGGTACCAAGAGACCCAGTACTTC. This sequence encodes CASSLSRLAGYQETQYF.

The rearrangement joins TRBV2 to TRBJ1-2; D is uncertain. The CDR3 extends over 14 amino acids. Germline CDR1 reads SNHLY; CDR2 reads FYNNEI. Trimming cost V 2 bases and J 7 bases, with 14 bases left between them. CDR3 DNA: TGTGCCAGCAGTGAATCGTGGGGTGAGGGTGGCTACACCTTC. It is translated as CASSESWGEGGYTF.

The CDR3 region is CASSDRRDRGYNEQFF. The CDR3 DNA reads as TGTGCCAGCAGCGATAGAAGGGACAGGGGATACAATGAGCAGTTCTTC. The chain carries TRBV9 and TRBJ2-1; 10 nucleotides agree with TRBD1. With 3 bases clipped from V and 4 bases from J, the junction kept 7 bases outside the gene matches. Germline V lookup: CDR1 SGDLS, CDR2 YYNGEE. The CDR3 has 16 amino acids.

This chain uses TRBV30 with TRBJ1-5; D is uncertain. V was pared by 3 bases and J by 4 bases, with 13 bases between. This CDR3 has 14 amino acids. Germline V gives CDR1 GTSNPN, CDR2 SVGIG (reference sequence). The CDR3 DNA reads as TGTGCCTGGAGGGGCAGCGGGAGGAATCAGCCCCAGCATTTT. This sequence encodes CAWRGSGRNQPQHF.

This rearrangement joins TRBV11-2 to TRBJ1-1, with D perhaps TRBD1 (5 bases). The germline V gene has CDR1 SGHAT and CDR2 FQNNGV. CDR3 length: 12 residues. With 2 bases removed from V and 11 bases from J, the gap between germline ends came to 12 bases. CDR3 region: CASSLLGPAAFF. The CDR3 bases are TGTGCCAGCAGCTTACTGGGGCCCGCCGCTTTCTTT.

This chain joins TRBV7-9 and TRBJ1-2; D may be TRBD1 (6 bases). The CDR3 length is 16 residues. The germline CDR1 and CDR2 sequences are SEHNR and FQNEAQ (reference sequence). Trimming took 2 bases from V and 1 from J, leaving 14 bases between them. The CDR3 spells CASSLRGSLNNYGYTF. The DNA of the CDR3 is TGTGCCAGCAGCTTAAGGGGGTCCCTTAATAACTATGGCTACACCTTC. Full variable domain (outside the CDR3, taken from reference TRBV7-9 and TRBJ1-2): DTGVSQNPRHKITKRGQNVTFRCDPISEHNRLYWYRQTLGQGPEFLTYFQNEAQLEKSRLLSDRFSAERPKGSFSTLEIQRTEQGDSAMYLCASSLRGSLNNYGYTFGSGTRLTVV.

The V and J genes are TRBV3-1 (or the pseudogene TRBV3-2) and TRBJ2-7; maybe TRBD1 (6 bases). From germline, CDR1 is LGHDT and CDR2 YNNKEL (reference sequence). There are 17 residues in the CDR3. V was pared by 4 bases and J by 2 bases, with 21 bases between. The CDR3 spells CASSPRRGDNHAYEQYF. The CDR3 nucleotides are TGTGCCAGCAGCCCAAGAAGAGGGGACAACCACGCCTACGAGCAGTACTTC.

The chain is built from TRBV7-2 and TRBJ2-1; 7 bases fit TRBD2. Germline V gene data show CDR1 as SGHTA and CDR2 as FQGNSA. The CDR3 has 13 residues. The V segment lost 7 bases and the J segment 10 bases; nucleotides outside the gene matches: 10. The CDR3 bases are TGTGCCAGCACCACGGGAGGACTTGCAGAGCAGTTCTTC. The encoded protein is CASTTGGLAEQFF.